The 22 T cell receptor beta chains reported below all come from one sample, sequenced in a study of shared clonotypes between healthy human individuals. Profiled with immunoSEQ multiplex PCR; TCRdb holds only in-frame clones, not every one. This table holds roughly 700,000 clones, around 67% found once. Sequenced input: memory CD4+ T cells sorted from blood. Described subset: CD45RA-negative fraction. These receptor sequences come from a woman younger than 45 in good health.

V gene TRBV6-6 combines with J gene TRBJ1-1; a weak D match, TRBD1 (5 bases). With 2 bases removed from V and 8 bases from J, the gap between germline ends came to 18 bases. From germline, CDR1 is MNHNY and CDR2 SVGAGI (reference sequence). This CDR3 has 15 residues. The CDR3 DNA reads TGTGCCAGCAGTTACGAGAGGGTGGATCGGGGCGAAGCTTTCTTT. Encoded protein: CASSYERVDRGEAFF.

The chain joins TRBV29-1 to TRBJ2-7; 9 nucleotides match TRBD1. The CDR3 contains 14 residues. V lost 7 bases to trimming and J lost 2 bases; unmatched junction nucleotides: 9. Germline V gene data show CDR1 as SQVTM and CDR2 as ANQGSEA. The CDR3 nucleotides read TGCAGCGCCGGGCCCGGGACAGGGACCTACGAGCAGTACTTC. It is translated as CSAGPGTGTYEQYF.

The chain recombines TRBV7-9 with TRBJ1-1, with TRBD1 identical over 11 bases. This CDR3 has 14 residues. The germline V gene encodes CDR1 SEHNR and CDR2 FQNEAQ (reference sequence). Losses at the gene ends were 5 bases for V and 5 bases for J; bases not matched to a gene: 4. CDR3 sequence reads: CASSPGQGATEAFF. In DNA, the CDR3 is TGTGCCAGCAGCCCCGGACAGGGGGCTACTGAAGCTTTCTTT. Full variable domain (rest looked up from reference TRBV7-9 and TRBJ1-1): DTGVSQNPRHKITKRGQNVTFRCDPISEHNRLYWYRQTLGQGPEFLTYFQNEAQLEKSRLLSDRFSAERPKGSFSTLEIQRTEQGDSAMYLCASSPGQGATEAFFGQGTRLTVV.

Concerning this clone: This likely traces to a read error, being one base from a far larger clone. In the same sample, other DNA sequences code for this CDR3. J is TRBJ2-1 and V is TRBV5-1; 11 nucleotides match TRBD1. Germline V gene sequence: CDR1 SGHRS, CDR2 YFSETQ. V trimming: 3 bases; J trimming: 10 bases; junction bases outside the gene matches: 9. The CDR3 totals 15 residues. CDR3 in DNA: TGCGCCAGCAGCTACGGACCGGGACAGGGGGGGGAGCAGTTCTTC. Residues: CASSYGPGQGGEQFF.

The chain couples TRBV19 to TRBJ2-1; 7 bases are a match to TRBD2. J lost 4 bases, V lost 6 bases, and 12 bases had no gene match. CDR1 and CDR2 (germline): LNHDA, SQIVND (reference sequence). The CDR3 is made up of 16 amino acids. The CDR3, as DNA: TGTGCCAGTAGCCTAGGCCGGGACTACCATTACAATGAGCAGTTCTTC. Its protein product is CASSLGRDYHYNEQFF.

V usage is TRBV28 and J usage is TRBJ1-1; D ambiguous. The CDR3 loop spans 12 amino acids. The germline CDR1 and CDR2 sequences are MDHEN and SYDVKM. The V end lost 2 bases, the J end lost 9 bases, and 10 bases lay between the germline ends. CDR3 coding DNA: TGTGCCAGCAGTTTAAACCGGATTCAAGCTTTCTTT. Encoded protein: CASSLNRIQAFF.

J is TRBJ1-2 and V is TRBV28; TRBD1 is a possible D gene (5 bases). This CDR3 region has 16 residues. Germline CDR1 MDHEN, CDR2 SYDVKM. Trimming stripped 2 bases from V and 2 bases from J, with 15 bases between. CDR3 DNA sequence: TGTGCCAGCAGTTTAAACAATGGGAGACAGAACTATGGCTACACCTTC. It is translated as CASSLNNGRQNYGYTF.

J is TRBJ1-1 and V is TRBV28, with D hard to call. The germline V and J ends were trimmed by 6 bases and 1 base, with 12 bases remaining between them. This CDR3 comprises 14 residues. CDR1 and CDR2 (germline): MDHEN, SYDVKM. The CDR3 spells CASRPPAENTEAFF. CDR3 bases: TGTGCCAGCAGACCTCCGGCCGAGAACACTGAAGCTTTCTTT.

The chain has TRBV4-2 and TRBJ1-4; weak D call: TRBD1 (5 bases). The length of the CDR3 is 17 residues. CDR1 and CDR2 from the germline V gene are LGHNA and YNFKEQ. With 4 bases removed from V and 5 bases from J, the gap between germline ends came to 20 bases. In nucleotides, the CDR3 is TGTGCCAGCAGCCGCGGGGTAATGGGGGTTGCGAATGAAAAACTGTTTTTT. It codes for CASSRGVMGVANEKLFF.

The chain is built from TRBV11-2 and TRBJ2-3, with 8 bases identical to TRBD2. CDR3 length equals 19 residues. CDR1 and CDR2 (germline): SGHAT, FQNNGV. V shed 4 bases, J shed 0 bases, and the junction held 15 bases outside the gene matches. Written as DNA, the CDR3 is TGTGCCAGCAGCTCTTTATGGAGCGGGAGACGATCTAGCACAGATACGCAGTATTTT. It is translated as CASSSLWSGRRSSTDTQYF.

The chain couples TRBV5-4 to TRBJ1-4; D is uncertain. Trimming cost V 4 bases and J 14 bases, with 27 bases left between them. This CDR3 comprises 16 residues. Germline V gives CDR1 SGHNT, CDR2 YYREEE (reference sequence). The CDR3 loop reads CASSPDGGPQPDPLFF. DNA of the CDR3: TGTGCCAGCAGCCCGGATGGCGGCCCCCAGCCTGATCCGCTGTTTTTT. The variable domain in full, with the rest retrieved from reference TRBV5-4 and TRBJ1-4, is ETGVTQSPTHLIKTRGQQVTLRCSSQSGHNTVSWYQQALGQGPQFIFQYYREEENGRGNFPPRFSGLQFPNYSSELNVNALELDDSALYLCASSPDGGPQPDPLFFGSGTQLSVL.

This clone appeared a few times. The CDR3 DNA reads as TGTGCCAGCAGTCGGGACATCAATCAGCCCCAGCATTTT. Translated: CASSRDINQPQHF. This chain connects TRBV28 to TRBJ1-5, with D tentatively TRBD1 (6 bases). V was shortened by 5 bases and J by 3 bases, with 8 bases between the two germline ends. The CDR3 has 13 amino acids. Germline CDR1 reads MDHEN; CDR2 reads SYDVKM.

V and J are TRBV6-1 and TRBJ1-1, with D uncertain. From germline, CDR1 is MNHNS and CDR2 SASEGT. V lost 2 bases to trimming and J lost 6 bases, with 19 bases between them. This CDR3 is built from 16 residues. Written as DNA, the CDR3 is TGTGCCAGCAGTGAACCGTTCCCCCAGCTGGCCGCTGAAGCTTTCTTT. It codes for CASSEPFPQLAAEAFF.

V and J are TRBV2 and TRBJ2-5, with D unresolved. Trimming left V 7 bases short and J 5 bases short, with 8 bases between. The CDR3 consists of 11 residues. Germline V CDR1 and CDR2: SNHLY, FYNNEI. The CDR3 loop reads CASNAFETQYF. The CDR3 nucleotides are TGTGCCAGCAATGCTTTTGAGACCCAGTACTTC.

This CDR3 is CASSPLEGNTEAFF. The CDR3 nucleotides read TGCGCCAGCAGCCCGCTTGAGGGGAACACTGAAGCTTTCTTT. This sequence joins TRBV5-1 and TRBJ1-1; D gene ambiguous. CDR1 SGHRS and CDR2 YFSETQ come from the germline V gene. The germline V and J ends were trimmed by 4 bases and 1 base, with 11 bases remaining between them. This CDR3 is 14 amino acids long.

The rearrangement joins TRBV19 to TRBJ2-1; D unclear. The germline V and J ends were trimmed by 7 bases and 5 bases, with 15 bases remaining between them. The CDR3 length is 14 residues. Germline V gene data show CDR1 as LNHDA and CDR2 as SQIVND (reference sequence). This CDR3 is CASMKTVAHNEQFF. CDR3 nucleotide sequence: TGTGCCAGTATGAAGACTGTCGCCCACAATGAGCAGTTCTTC.

A few counts support this clone. This chain uses TRBV10-1 with TRBJ2-3, with D possibly being TRBD2 (6 bases). Trimming removed 10 bases at V and 2 bases at J, with 16 bases between. The CDR3 covers 14 residues. CDR1 is WNHNN and CDR2 is SYGVQD in the germline V gene (reference sequence). CDR3 in DNA: TGCGCCACCCAAGGGACTGGGCCCACAGATACGCAGTATTTT. This gives the protein CATQGTGPTDTQYF.

The chain uses TRBV7-2 and TRBJ1-5, with D unclear. Germline-derived CDR1 and CDR2 are SGHTA and FQGNSA. The CDR3 consists of 14 residues. The V end lost 1 base, the J end lost 5 bases, and 9 bases lay between the germline ends. In nucleotides, the CDR3 is TGTGCCAGCAGCTTAGGGTTAGATTATCAGCCCCAGCATTTT. Translation gives CASSLGLDYQPQHF.

The rearrangement links TRBV7-2 to TRBJ1-1, with D unclear. Germline V CDR1 and CDR2: SGHTA, FQGNSA. The V end lost 1 base, the J end lost 1 base, and 10 bases lay between the germline ends. This CDR3 spans 15 amino acids. The CDR3 region has the DNA TGTGCCAGCAGCTTAGGTAGCCAGTGGAACACTGAAGCTTTCTTT. It translates to CASSLGSQWNTEAFF.

The J gene is TRBJ2-7, the V gene TRBV28; no definite D call. Trimming stripped 6 bases from V and 6 bases from J, with 12 bases between. The CDR3 sequence is 12 residues long. Germline CDR1 is MDHEN and CDR2 is SYDVKM. In DNA, the CDR3 is TGTGCCAGCAGCGAGATTGCGCGCGAGCAGTACTTC. Translation: CASSEIAREQYF.

This clone was seen at least ten times. V gene TRBV27 combines with J gene TRBJ2-5, with D perhaps matching TRBD2 (5 bases). V lost 6 bases and J 5 bases, leaving 13 bases between the germline ends. CDR3 size: 13 residues. CDR1 MNHEY and CDR2 SMNVEV come from the germline V gene (reference sequence). Here the CDR3 DNA reads TGTGCCAGCAGCGGGCTCTCGGGGGAGACCCAGTACTTC. As protein: CASSGLSGETQYF.

The V and J genes are TRBV2 and TRBJ2-6; 7 bases agree with TRBD1. This CDR3 region has 19 residues. The V and J ends lost 5 bases and 0 bases, in that order; junction bases with no gene match: 13. Germline V lookup: CDR1 SNHLY, CDR2 FYNNEI. The CDR3 sequence: CASSPDRVQKHSGANVLTF. The CDR3 region has the DNA TGTGCCAGCAGTCCCGACAGGGTCCAAAAACACTCTGGGGCCAACGTCCTGACTTTC. The whole variable domain, filled in from reference TRBV2 and TRBJ2-6, reads EPEVTQTPSHQVTQMGQEVILRCVPISNHLYFYWYRQILGQKVEFLVSFYNNEISEKSEIFDDQFSVERPDGSNFTLKIRSTKLEDSAMYFCASSPDRVQKHSGANVLTFGAGSRLTVL.